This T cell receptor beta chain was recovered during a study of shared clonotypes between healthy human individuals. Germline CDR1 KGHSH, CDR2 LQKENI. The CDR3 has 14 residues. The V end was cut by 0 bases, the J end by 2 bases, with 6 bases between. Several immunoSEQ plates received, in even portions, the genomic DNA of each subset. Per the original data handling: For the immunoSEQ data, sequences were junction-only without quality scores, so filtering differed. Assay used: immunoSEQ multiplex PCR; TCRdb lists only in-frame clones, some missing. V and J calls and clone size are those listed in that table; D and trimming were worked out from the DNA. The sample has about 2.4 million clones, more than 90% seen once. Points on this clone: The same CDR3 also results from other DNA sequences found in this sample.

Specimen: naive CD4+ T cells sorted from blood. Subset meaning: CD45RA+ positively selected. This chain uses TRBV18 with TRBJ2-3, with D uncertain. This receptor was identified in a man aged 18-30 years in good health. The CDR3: CASSPPTHTDTQYF. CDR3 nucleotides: TGTGCCAGCTCACCACCGACTCACACAGATACGCAGTATTTT.